These 30 T cell receptor beta chains share one sample of origin, sequenced in a study of breast tumors, draining lymph nodes, adjacent tissues. Breast cancer patients provided tissue from their axillary draining lymph nodes. MiXCR, run by TCRdb on the multiplex PCR reads, gives a single entry per CDR3 protein. The data hold more than 85,000 distinct CDR3 sequences, with about 20% observed a single time. Sequencing input: axillary lymph node tissue. These receptors were collected from a female donor with breast cancer. Some clones in this sample may be carry-over from other donors' samples.

At least ten counts were recorded for this clonotype. The chain employs TRBV15 and TRBJ2-7; 9 bases are shared with TRBD1. Germline loops: CDR1 LNHNV, CDR2 YYDKDF (reference sequence). The CDR3 covers 15 residues. V shed 3 bases and J 6 bases; nucleotides not matched to a gene: 9. The CDR3, as DNA: TGTGCCACCAGCAGCCACCGGGACAGGGCGGTCGAGCAGTACTTC. It codes for CATSSHRDRAVEQYF.

This clonotype was counted many times. The chain recombines TRBV30 with TRBJ2-7, with D possibly being TRBD2 (5 bases). Germline-derived CDR1 and CDR2 are GTSNPN and SVGIG (reference sequence). Trimming stripped 4 bases from V and 5 bases from J, with 18 bases between. CDR3 length: 14 amino acids. The DNA for the CDR3 is TGTGCCTGGAAGAAAAGGAGGAGCTACCACGAGCAGTACTTC. It translates to CAWKKRRSYHEQYF.

This clonotype was seen a handful of times. This rearrangement joins TRBV12-3 or TRBV12-4 to TRBJ2-3, with a tentative D call TRBD1 (5 bases). The CDR3 is 16 amino acids. Trimming stripped 4 bases from V and 0 bases from J, with 14 bases between. CDR3 coding DNA: TGTGCCAGCAGTTCTTGGGTAGGGGTTAGCACAGATACGCAGTATTTT. It is translated as CASSSWVGVSTDTQYF.

The table lists this clonotype with many counts. The chain combines TRBV6-1 with TRBJ2-7, with D unresolved. This CDR3 has 12 residues. V lost 8 bases and J 6 bases, leaving 14 bases between the germline ends. Germline loops: CDR1 MNHNS, CDR2 SASEGT. The CDR3 sequence: CASGFLWSEQYF. In DNA, the CDR3 is TGTGCCAGCGGGTTTTTATGGAGCGAGCAGTACTTC.

Many counts were recorded for this clonotype. The chain is built from TRBV5-6 and TRBJ1-5, with D perhaps TRBD1 (5 bases). V shed 2 bases and J shed 2 bases, with 11 bases lying between them. CDR1 and CDR2 from the germline V gene are SGHDT and YYEEEE. The CDR3 is 15 amino acids. In DNA, the CDR3 is TGTGCCAGCAGCTTAGGCGGGGCCGGCAATCAGCCCCAGCATTTT. This codes for CASSLGGAGNQPQHF.

The chain links TRBV7-6 to TRBJ2-3; 7 bases match TRBD2. The CDR3 totals 14 residues. J gave up 8 bases and V 4 bases, and 9 bases lay outside the gene matches. Germline V lookup: CDR1 SGHVS, CDR2 FNYEAQ. CDR3 protein: CASSSSGPKGTQYF. In DNA, the CDR3 is TGTGCCAGCAGCTCTAGCGGTCCAAAGGGTACGCAGTATTTT.

This clonotype was observed many times. This sequence joins TRBV5-1 and TRBJ1-5; D unclear. The germline CDR1 and CDR2 sequences are SGHRS and YFSETQ. Trimming pared 0 bases from V and 3 bases from J, leaving 10 bases between. The CDR3 runs to 15 residues. The CDR3 DNA is TGCGCCAGCAGCTTGGGAGGGTTGAACAATCAGCCCCAGCATTTT. Its translation is CASSLGGLNNQPQHF. Together with reference TRBV5-1 and TRBJ1-5, the CDR3 gives the full variable domain: KAGVTQTPRYLIKTRGQQVTLSCSPISGHRSVSWYQQTPGQGLQFLFEYFSETQRNKGNFPGRFSGRQFSNSRSEMNVSTLELGDSALYLCASSLGGLNNQPQHFGDGTRLSIL.

As for this clonotype: This may be a read error, as it is one base from a much larger clone. The chain couples TRBV20-1 to TRBJ2-4; TRBD2 matches 14 bases. Germline-derived CDR1 and CDR2 are DFQATT and SNEGSKA (reference sequence). The CDR3 contains 16 residues. The DNA of the CDR3 is TGCAGTGCTAGAGAGGGACTAGCGGGAGCCAAAGACATTCAGTACTTC. It translates to CSAREGLAGAKDIQYF.

This clonotype was detected many times. V and J are TRBV10-3 and TRBJ2-1; a possible D gene is TRBD2 (6 bases). Trimming took 10 bases from V and 15 from J, leaving 28 bases between them. The CDR3 sequence is 14 residues long. Per germline, CDR1 ENHRY and CDR2 SYGVKD. CDR3 coding DNA: TGTGCCACCAGGGACTTCGAAAGAGCAGTTCCCGGGTTCTTC. Residues: CATRDFERAVPGFF.

The genes are TRBV2 and TRBJ2-1, with D uncertain. The germline V gene encodes CDR1 SNHLY and CDR2 FYNNEI. V lost 5 bases and J 0 bases, leaving 14 bases between the germline ends. The length of the CDR3 is 16 residues. In DNA form, the CDR3 reads TGTGCCAGCAGTACGACTGTCTTGTACTCCTACAATGAGCAGTTCTTC. Translation gives CASSTTVLYSYNEQFF.

This clonotype was seen ten or more times. This chain connects TRBV4-2 to TRBJ1-2, with D perhaps TRBD1 (5 bases). Trimming cost V 0 bases and J 2 bases, with 13 bases left between them. This CDR3 is built from 16 residues. Germline lookup yields CDR1 LGHNA and CDR2 YNFKEQ. This chain's CDR3 is CASSQDSPGRNYGYTF. The CDR3 bases are TGTGCCAGCAGCCAAGATTCGCCAGGGCGGAACTATGGCTACACCTTC.

This clonotype occurred many times. This chain joins TRBV10-2 and TRBJ1-6; no firm D call. Trimming took off 5 bases at V and 5 bases at J, with 10 bases between the two ends. Germline assignment: CDR1 WSHSY and CDR2 SAAADI. CDR3 size: 14 residues. The CDR3: CASSITRDNSPLHF. For the CDR3, the DNA is TGCGCCAGCAGTATAACAAGGGATAATTCACCCCTCCACTTT.

The gene calls are TRBV3-1 and TRBJ2-1; 8 nucleotides agree with TRBD2. This CDR3 region has 15 residues. V lost 3 bases and J lost 4; bases outside the gene matches: 5. Looked up from germline, CDR1 is LGHDT and CDR2 is YNNKEL (reference sequence). The CDR3 bases are TGTGCCAGCAGCCAGGAACTAGCGGCGTACAATGAGCAGTTCTTC. Amino acids: CASSQELAAYNEQFF.

This clonotype was seen repeatedly, ten times or more. The V call is TRBV5-1, the J call TRBJ1-5, with D possibly matching TRBD1 (5 bases). Trimming left V 1 base short and J 3 bases short, with 8 bases between. The CDR3 totals 14 residues. Germline values: CDR1 SGHRS, CDR2 YFSETQ. CDR3 in DNA: TGCGCCAGCAGCTTGTCGGGGCTCAATCAGCCCCAGCATTTT. Its translation is CASSLSGLNQPQHF.

This clonotype was recorded a few times. This chain's CDR3 is CASSLWDTSTDTQYF. CDR3 bases: TGTGCCAGCAGCCTCTGGGACACCAGCACAGATACGCAGTATTTT. The J gene is TRBJ2-3, the V gene TRBV5-6, with a weak D call TRBD1 (6 bases). The germline V gene encodes CDR1 SGHDT and CDR2 YYEEEE. CDR3 length equals 15 residues. V lost 4 bases and J lost 0, with 12 bases in between.

Many counts were recorded for this clonotype. The rearrangement links TRBV15 to TRBJ1-5; 10 bases are shared with TRBD1. V shed 3 bases, J shed 3 bases, and the junction held 8 bases outside the gene matches. The CDR3 has 17 amino acids. CDR1 is LNHNV and CDR2 is YYDKDF in the germline V gene (reference sequence). The CDR3, as DNA: TGTGCCACCAGCAGGATTGGACAGGGGGTGAACAATCAGCCCCAGCATTTT. Translating it yields CATSRIGQGVNNQPQHF.

About this clonotype itself: A single base separates this from a much larger clone, so it may be a read error. The chain employs TRBV12-3 or TRBV12-4 and TRBJ1-5; D is unclear. This CDR3 region has 13 residues. Deletions cut 6 bases from V and 0 bases from J, with 6 bases between. The DNA of the CDR3 is TGTGCCAGCAGGCAAGATAGCAATCAGCCCCAGCATTTT. Its protein is CASRQDSNQPQHF.

This clonotype has a count of ten or more. The chain joins TRBV2 to TRBJ1-2, with D possibly matching TRBD1 (5 bases). The germline V and J ends were trimmed by 6 bases and 0 bases, with 11 bases remaining between them. This CDR3 region has 14 residues. Germline-derived CDR1 and CDR2 are SNHLY and FYNNEI. In DNA form, the CDR3 reads TGTGCCAGCAGGGCAGGGATCTCTAACTATGGCTACACCTTC. Residues: CASRAGISNYGYTF.

This clonotype was counted ten times or more. The chain links TRBV29-1 to TRBJ2-7; D is possibly TRBD2 (6 bases). Trimming stripped 5 bases from V and 2 bases from J, with 10 bases between. The CDR3 totals 12 residues. The germline CDR1 and CDR2 sequences are SQVTM and ANQGSEA. CDR3 sequence reads: CSVWGEAYEQYF. CDR3 DNA sequence: TGCAGCGTTTGGGGGGAGGCCTACGAGCAGTACTTC.

This chain links TRBV5-6 with TRBJ2-1, with 8 bases matching TRBD1. V shed 5 bases and J 0 bases; nucleotides not matched to a gene: 7. Germline assignment: CDR1 SGHDT and CDR2 YYEEEE. CDR3 length: 16 residues. CDR3 in amino acids: CASSKGGQGSYNEQFF. The CDR3 nucleotides read TGTGCCAGCAGTAAGGGCGGACAGGGCTCCTACAATGAGCAGTTCTTC.

A few counts support this clonotype. CDR3 DNA: TGTGCCAACCGGGACCACGGCACAGATACGCAGTATTTT. Residues: CANRDHGTDTQYF. The rearrangement uses TRBV6-1 and TRBJ2-3; D tentatively fits TRBD1 or TRBD2 (5 bases each). V shed 10 bases and J shed 1 base, with 12 bases lying between them. CDR1 MNHNS and CDR2 SASEGT come from the germline V gene. The CDR3 spans 13 residues.

The V and J genes are TRBV18 and TRBJ1-4; tentative D call: TRBD1 (5 bases). Germline CDR1 is KGHSH and CDR2 is LQKENI. The ends were cut back, 1 base at V and 0 bases at J, with 12 bases in the middle. The CDR3 consists of 17 residues. The CDR3 nucleotides are TGTGCCAGCTCACCACTGCAGGGTTCGGCAACTAATGAAAAACTGTTTTTT. Amino acids: CASSPLQGSATNEKLFF. Full variable domain (missing parts from reference TRBV18 and TRBJ1-4): NAGVMQNPRHLVRRRGQEARLRCSPMKGHSHVYWYRQLPEEGLKFMVYLQKENIIDESGMPKERFSAEFPKEGPSILRIQQVVRGDSAAYFCASSPLQGSATNEKLFFGSGTQLSVL.

The chain uses TRBV3-1 and TRBJ1-4, with a possible D match to TRBD1 (5 bases). The CDR3 covers 16 residues. V gave up 2 bases and J gave up 1 base, with 11 bases separating them. Germline CDR1 is LGHDT and CDR2 is YNNKEL (reference sequence). The CDR3 DNA follows: TGTGCCAGCAGCCAAAGAGGCGGACAAACTAATGAAAAACTGTTTTTT. The encoded protein is CASSQRGGQTNEKLFF.

There are many counts of this clonotype. J is TRBJ2-1 and V is TRBV9; tentative D call: TRBD2 (5 bases). This CDR3 is built from 16 residues. The germline V gene has CDR1 SGDLS and CDR2 YYNGEE. V was clipped by 0 bases and J by 1 base, with 11 bases between them. In DNA, the CDR3 is TGTGCCAGCAGCGTAGCTGAGGGTAGGTCCTACAATGAGCAGTTCTTC. Protein sequence: CASSVAEGRSYNEQFF.

This clonotype showed up many times. The chain links TRBV5-6 to TRBJ2-3, with TRBD2 matching over 7 bases. Germline V gives CDR1 SGHDT, CDR2 YYEEEE. The CDR3 is made up of 13 amino acids. V was pared by 4 bases and J by 12 bases, with 11 bases of the junction left unmatched. Here the CDR3 DNA reads TGTGCCAGCAGCGTACCGGGACTACTAACACAGTATTTT. The encoded protein is CASSVPGLLTQYF.

This clonotype was observed at least ten times. The chain employs TRBV29-1 and TRBJ2-7; D could derive from TRBD1 or TRBD2 (5 bases each). This CDR3 contains 14 residues. V was clipped by 6 bases and J by 3 bases, with 18 bases between them. Per germline, CDR1 SQVTM and CDR2 ANQGSEA. CDR3 DNA: TGCAGCGTCCGGGCCGGGTGGGGGTACTACGAGCAGTACTTC. Encoded protein: CSVRAGWGYYEQYF.

This clonotype was observed many times. The chain joins TRBV11-2 to TRBJ1-5; 7 nucleotides match TRBD1. V lost 5 bases and J lost 3; bases outside the gene matches: 4. The CDR3 contains 14 residues. The germline V gene has CDR1 SGHAT and CDR2 FQNNGV. CDR3 sequence (DNA): TGTGCCAGCAGCCGGGGACAGAACAATCAGCCCCAGCATTTT. Translated, it gives CASSRGQNNQPQHF.

There are a few counts of this clonotype. The CDR3 sequence: CASSLQAGKSVNEQFF. For the CDR3, the DNA is TGTGCCAGCAGCCTCCAGGCGGGAAAGTCGGTTAATGAGCAGTTCTTC. The gene calls are TRBV11-2 and TRBJ2-1; D might be TRBD2 (6 bases). The germline gives CDR1 SGHAT, CDR2 FQNNGV. V lost 5 bases to trimming and J lost 7 bases, with 21 bases between them. This CDR3 spans 16 amino acids.

This chain connects TRBV6-1 to TRBJ1-5; D is undetermined. Deletions cut 7 bases from V and 1 base from J, with 11 bases between. CDR1 MNHNS and CDR2 SASEGT come from the germline V gene. The CDR3 is 14 amino acids. The CDR3 sequence: CASMEYRSNQPQHF. In DNA, the CDR3 is TGTGCCAGCATGGAGTATAGGAGCAATCAGCCCCAGCATTTT.

The table lists this clonotype with many counts. The rearrangement links TRBV3-1 to TRBJ1-3; D is unresolved. V lost 1 base, J lost 1 base, and 8 bases lay in between. CDR1 and CDR2 from the germline V gene are LGHDT and YNNKEL (reference sequence). The CDR3 is made up of 15 amino acids. The CDR3 protein is CASSQVPGSGNTIYF. The CDR3 coding sequence is TGTGCCAGCAGCCAAGTTCCGGGATCTGGAAACACCATATATTTT.